One and the same sample provided the 29 T cell receptor beta chains below, sequenced in a study of blood T cell repertoires in COVID-19 (TCRdb year 2020). Library preparation was by the immunoSEQ multiplex PCR assay. TCRdb carries this immuneACCESS record with in-frame sequences only. Its versions omit some clonotypes, under half of them owing to an unresolved V gene in the studies checked, with the rest unexplained. The sample records fewer than 200,000 clones, approximately 82% of which are singletons. The ten largest clones capture approximately 4.4% of the sample. The source material was PBMCs or T cells enriched from blood (not recorded which). The receptors come from a woman aged 45-59 years who had recovered from COVID-19.

The rearrangement joins TRBV7-9 to TRBJ2-2, with TRBD1 matching 7 bases. This CDR3 comprises 18 residues. The trim removed 5 bases at V and 0 bases at J, leaving 12 bases unmatched. Germline V gives CDR1 SEHNR, CDR2 FQNEAQ (reference sequence). The CDR3 nucleotides are TGTGCCAGCAGCAATATGGGGACCCAGGGGGCGAACACCGGGGAGCTGTTTTTT. It specifies CASSNMGTQGANTGELFF. Variable domain in full (rest from reference TRBV7-9 and TRBJ2-2): DTGVSQNPRHKITKRGQNVTFRCDPISEHNRLYWYRQTLGQGPEFLTYFQNEAQLEKSRLLSDRFSAERPKGSFSTLEIQRTEQGDSAMYLCASSNMGTQGANTGELFFGEGSRLTVL.

This clone appeared once. This chain's CDR3 is CASSSPDRAFGYTF. DNA for the CDR3: TGTGCCAGTAGTAGCCCGGACAGGGCGTTTGGCTACACCTTC. V gene TRBV19 combines with J gene TRBJ1-2; TRBD1 matches at 8 bases. The CDR3 consists of 14 residues. Germline V lookup: CDR1 LNHDA, CDR2 SQIVND (reference sequence). Trimming cost V 4 bases and J 7 bases; bases outside gene matches: 8.

The chain links TRBV6-5 to TRBJ2-1; weak D call: TRBD2 (6 bases). The V end lost 6 bases, the J end lost 8 bases, and 14 bases lay between the germline ends. Germline values: CDR1 MNHEY, CDR2 SVGAGI. This CDR3 comprises 13 residues. DNA for the CDR3: TGTGCCAGCAGAACGGGAGTGGTGGATGAGCAGTTCTTC. Encoded protein: CASRTGVVDEQFF.

The chain links TRBV5-6 to TRBJ1-6; D is ambiguous. Trimming removed 4 bases from V and 7 bases from J, with 12 bases in between. The germline CDR1 and CDR2 sequences are SGHDT and YYEEEE. There are 14 residues in the CDR3. CDR3 region: CASSRRGGNSPLHF. CDR3 nucleotides: TGTGCCAGCAGCCGTCGGGGAGGAAATTCACCCCTCCACTTT.

This chain connects TRBV7-9 to TRBJ1-5; TRBD1 might be the D (6 bases). CDR1 SEHNR and CDR2 FQNEAQ come from the germline V gene (reference sequence). CDR3 length: 17 amino acids. V was cut by 4 bases and J by 3 bases, with 19 bases left in between. DNA of the CDR3: TGTGCCAGCAGCTCGTGGGGGGGCCGATACTTCAATCAGCCCCAGCATTTT. Translated: CASSSWGGRYFNQPQHF.

The gene calls are TRBV7-2 and TRBJ2-3; 8 positions match TRBD1. This CDR3 has 17 amino acids. Trimming took 5 bases from V and 3 from J; bases not matched to a gene: 13. From germline, CDR1 is SGHTA and CDR2 FQGNSA. The CDR3 spells CASSLPSGGPTTDTQYF. The DNA of the CDR3 is TGTGCCAGCAGCCTACCCTCAGGGGGCCCGACGACAGATACGCAGTATTTT.

The chain uses TRBV18 and TRBJ2-7; D might be TRBD2 (6 bases). Germline CDR1 KGHSH, CDR2 LQKENI. V was cut by 2 bases and J by 6 bases, with 26 bases left in between. The CDR3 loop spans 18 amino acids. The CDR3, as DNA: TGTGCCAGCTCACCAACCCAATCGATGGGGGGAGGTTTGGGCGAGCAGTACGTC. Its protein is CASSPTQSMGGGLGEQYV.

CDR3 sequence reads: CASSWGGHQPQHF. The CDR3 coding sequence is TGTGCCAGCAGCTGGGGGGGTCATCAGCCCCAGCATTTT. This chain connects TRBV5-6 to TRBJ1-5; D is perhaps TRBD1 (5 bases). Germline values: CDR1 SGHDT, CDR2 YYEEEE. Trimming shortened V by 3 bases and J by 5 bases, and 9 bases separated the two germline ends. CDR3 length: 13 residues.

This chain joins TRBV2 and TRBJ1-2; TRBD1 agrees at 10 bases. CDR1 is SNHLY and CDR2 is FYNNEI in the germline V gene. The J segment lost 6 bases and the V segment lost 7 bases, leaving 8 bases of the junction unmatched. This CDR3 comprises 14 residues. CDR3 DNA sequence: TGTGCCAGCATCAGCCAGGGACAGGGGAATGGCTACACCTTC. Amino acids: CASISQGQGNGYTF.

This chain connects TRBV5-8 to TRBJ1-2; D is unresolved. CDR1 is SGHTS, CDR2 YDEGEE, per germline. Trimming removed 7 bases from V and 8 bases from J, with 9 bases in between. This CDR3 has 10 residues. The CDR3 region has the DNA TGTGCCAGCGTACCGGGGGGCTACACCTTC. This gives the protein CASVPGGYTF.

The table lists this clone with a few counts. The chain carries TRBV5-4 and TRBJ1-2; D is ambiguous. With 3 bases removed from V and 4 bases from J, the gap between germline ends came to 10 bases. Germline lookup yields CDR1 SGHNT and CDR2 YYREEE (reference sequence). The CDR3 has 13 amino acids. The CDR3 DNA sequence: TGTGCCAGCAGCTCACCTGAGTCCTATGGCTACACCTTC. Amino acid sequence: CASSSPESYGYTF.

J is TRBJ2-7 and V is TRBV6-5; 9 bases line up with TRBD2. The CDR3 length is 15 residues. V shed 4 bases and J 6 bases; nucleotides not matched to a gene: 10. Germline V gene sequence: CDR1 MNHEY, CDR2 SVGAGI. The CDR3 sequence: CASSSSSSGRPEQYV. The CDR3 coding sequence is TGTGCCAGCAGTTCCTCCTCCAGCGGGAGGCCCGAGCAGTACGTC.

The chain couples TRBV5-4 to TRBJ2-1; 12 positions agree with TRBD2. The CDR3 has 17 amino acids. Germline V gene lookup returns CDR1 SGHNT and CDR2 YYREEE (reference sequence). V gave up 0 bases and J gave up 1 base; unmatched junction bases: 2. The CDR3 reads CASSLGLAGGSYNEQFF. The CDR3 nucleotides are TGTGCCAGCAGCTTGGGGCTAGCGGGGGGGTCCTACAATGAGCAGTTCTTC. Using reference TRBV5-4 and TRBJ2-1 for the parts outside the CDR3, the full variable domain is ETGVTQSPTHLIKTRGQQVTLRCSSQSGHNTVSWYQQALGQGPQFIFQYYREEENGRGNFPPRFSGLQFPNYSSELNVNALELDDSALYLCASSLGLAGGSYNEQFFGPGTRLTVL.

The chain uses TRBV3-1 (or the pseudogene TRBV3-2) and TRBJ1-2; 9 bases match TRBD1. Germline lookup yields CDR1 LGHDT and CDR2 YNNKEL (reference sequence). The CDR3 extends over 16 amino acids. V lost 1 base and J lost 5; bases outside the gene matches: 8. Here the CDR3 reads CASSQAGTGREYGYTF. CDR3 DNA sequence: TGTGCCAGCAGCCAAGCCGGGACAGGGAGAGAATATGGCTACACCTTC.

J is TRBJ1-2 and V is TRBV7-9, with 7 bases fitting TRBD1. Trimming at V came to 5 bases and at J to 13 bases, leaving 10 bases not matched to a gene. From germline, CDR1 is SEHNR and CDR2 FQNEAQ (reference sequence). The CDR3 sequence is 12 residues long. CDR3 in amino acids: CASSMVGGLSTF. The CDR3 DNA is TGTGCCAGCAGCATGGTAGGGGGCTTAAGCACCTTC.

The chain links TRBV11-2 to TRBJ1-1, with TRBD1 matching 8 bases. V lost 3 bases, J lost 0 bases, and 3 bases stayed unmatched. Looked up from germline, CDR1 is SGHAT and CDR2 is FQNNGV. The CDR3 has 15 residues. CDR3 region: CASSLDRDLNTEAFF. The CDR3, as DNA: TGTGCCAGCAGCTTGGACAGGGACCTGAACACTGAAGCTTTCTTT.

J is TRBJ2-3 and V is TRBV12-3 or TRBV12-4; tentative D call: TRBD1 (6 bases). Between the trimmed V and J ends, which lost 6 bases and 2 bases, there was a span of 9 bases. The CDR3 totals 13 residues. The CDR3 spells CASRTGHTDTQYF. CDR3 DNA: TGTGCCAGCAGGACAGGTCACACAGATACGCAGTATTTT.

The rearrangement joins TRBV7-9 to TRBJ1-4, with D possibly TRBD1 on 6 matching bases. The CDR3 has 16 residues. The V gene lost 2 bases and the J gene lost 7 bases, with 17 bases spanning the gap. Per the germline V gene, CDR1 is SEHNR and CDR2 is FQNEAQ (reference sequence). CDR3 protein: CASSLISGAQGEKLFF. In DNA, the CDR3 is TGTGCCAGCAGCTTAATCTCAGGGGCCCAAGGTGAAAAACTGTTTTTT.

The rearrangement links TRBV2 to TRBJ2-5; 8 positions match TRBD2. Unmatched junction bases numbered 9, after V lost 7 bases and J lost 2 bases. This CDR3 contains 15 residues. The germline V gene has CDR1 SNHLY and CDR2 FYNNEI. The CDR3 coding sequence is TGTGCCAGCATGAGGGAACTAGCGGTGCAAGAGACCCAGTACTTC. Translation: CASMRELAVQETQYF. The variable domain in full, with the rest retrieved from reference TRBV2 and TRBJ2-5, is EPEVTQTPSHQVTQMGQEVILRCVPISNHLYFYWYRQILGQKVEFLVSFYNNEISEKSEIFDDQFSVERPDGSNFTLKIRSTKLEDSAMYFCASMRELAVQETQYFGPGTRLLVL.

This chain links TRBV7-2 with TRBJ1-5, with D perhaps TRBD1 (6 bases). Germline assignment: CDR1 SGHTA and CDR2 FQGNSA. The V end lost 2 bases, the J end lost 6 bases, and 8 bases lay between the germline ends. The CDR3 is 13 residues long. CDR3: CASSLTGSQPQHF. For the CDR3, the DNA is TGTGCCAGCAGCTTAACAGGGAGTCAGCCCCAGCATTTT.

The rearrangement joins TRBV25-1 to TRBJ2-2; perhaps TRBD2 as D (5 bases). The germline CDR1 and CDR2 sequences are MGHDK and SYGVNS. The CDR3 has 12 residues. The ends were cut back, 5 bases at V and 5 bases at J, with 6 bases in the middle. The CDR3 here is CASSLATGELFF. CDR3 coding DNA: TGTGCCAGCAGTCTAGCAACCGGGGAGCTGTTTTTT. Filled out from reference TRBV25-1 and TRBJ2-2, the complete variable domain reads EADIYQTPRYLVIGTGKKITLECSQTMGHDKMYWYQQDPGMELHLIHYSYGVNSTEKGDLSSESTVSRIRTEHFPLTLESARPSHTSQYLCASSLATGELFFGEGSRLTVL.

The table lists this clone with a few counts. The chain is built from TRBV6-5 and TRBJ1-2; the D gene is possibly TRBD1 (6 bases). CDR1 and CDR2 from the germline V gene are MNHEY and SVGAGI. Trimming removed 8 bases at V and 8 bases at J, with 15 bases between. The CDR3 totals 12 residues. CDR3 DNA: TGTGCCAGCGGGACAATCTATGGCGGCTACACCTTC. Translated: CASGTIYGGYTF.

This sequence joins TRBV29-1 and TRBJ1-1; 8 bases fit TRBD1. The CDR3 covers 13 residues. Germline values: CDR1 SQVTM, CDR2 ANQGSEA. Trimming cost V 5 bases and J 1 base; bases outside gene matches: 3. DNA for the CDR3: TGCAGCGTTAAAGGACAGGGGAACACTGAAGCTTTCTTT. Amino acid sequence: CSVKGQGNTEAFF.

This rearrangement joins TRBV7-6 to TRBJ2-5, with 12 bases lining up with TRBD2. From germline, CDR1 is SGHVS and CDR2 FNYEAQ. This CDR3 region has 16 residues. V trimming: 6 bases; J trimming: 2 bases; junction bases outside the gene matches: 7. The DNA of the CDR3 is TGTGCCAGCAGTCCCTGGACTAGCGGGGAGCAAGAGACCCAGTACTTC. Amino acids: CASSPWTSGEQETQYF. The variable domain in full, completed from reference TRBV7-6 and TRBJ2-5, reads GAGVSQSPRYKVTKRGQDVALRCDPISGHVSLYWYRQALGQGPEFLTYFNYEAQQDKSGLPNDRFSAERPEGSISTLTIQRTEQRDSAMYRCASSPWTSGEQETQYFGPGTRLLVL.

V gene TRBV20-1 combines with J gene TRBJ2-7; D perhaps matches TRBD2 (5 bases). Germline V gene sequence: CDR1 DFQATT, CDR2 SNEGSKA (reference sequence). The length of the CDR3 is 11 residues. V shed 3 bases and J shed 4 bases, with 7 bases lying between them. The CDR3 nucleotides read TGCAGTGCTAGCCGCGGGTACGAGCAGTACGTC. Translating gives CSASRGYEQYV.

This clone has ten or more counts. The V and J genes are TRBV29-1 and TRBJ1-5, with 9 positions matching TRBD1. The CDR3 extends over 12 amino acids. CDR1 and CDR2 from the germline V gene are SQVTM and ANQGSEA. Germline trimming cut 7 bases from V and 4 bases from J; bases unmatched to any gene: 2. CDR3 DNA sequence: TGCAGCGCCGGGACAGGGAATCAGCCCCAGCATTTT. It codes for CSAGTGNQPQHF.

The table lists this clone with a few counts. V gene TRBV2 combines with J gene TRBJ2-5; D may be TRBD1 (5 bases). The CDR3 extends over 13 amino acids. The V gene's germline CDR1 is SNHLY and CDR2 FYNNEI. Deletions cut 7 bases from V and 2 bases from J, with 11 bases between. CDR3 nucleotides: TGTGCCAGCAACAGGCTGCAGCAAGAGACCCAGTACTTC. Translating gives CASNRLQQETQYF.

The chain uses TRBV3-1 (or the pseudogene TRBV3-2) and TRBJ2-3; D gene ambiguous. V lost 0 bases to trimming and J lost 3 bases, with 10 bases between them. Germline values: CDR1 LGHDT, CDR2 YNNKEL (reference sequence). The CDR3 spans 15 residues. CDR3 nucleotides: TGTGCCAGCAGCCAAGATCAGGCGATTACAGATACGCAGTATTTT. It is translated as CASSQDQAITDTQYF.

The chain has TRBV4-1 and TRBJ2-1; 7 bases map to TRBD1. V gave up 4 bases and J gave up 4 bases; unmatched junction bases: 7. This CDR3 spans 15 amino acids. Germline CDR1 is MGHRA and CDR2 is YSYEKL. CDR3 bases: TGCGCCAGCAGCCCGACAGGGTTACTTTACAATGAGCAGTTCTTC. This encodes CASSPTGLLYNEQFF.